This TCR beta chain was obtained from a study of PD-1 blockade in mismatch repair-deficient tumors. This CDR3 is built from 12 residues. In germline, CDR1 is GTSNPN, CDR2 SVGIG (reference sequence). V dropped 3 bases and J dropped 6 bases, with 8 bases sitting between them. The TCR-sequenced patients were three responders to pembrolizumab. Repertoires were generated with immunoSEQ multiplex PCR, while TCRdb's copy carries only in-frame clones and drops some. This sample yields about 120,000 clones, of which roughly 80% are seen a single time; approximately 4.7% belongs to the top ten. This receptor was obtained from an adult with mismatch repair-deficient cancer. The source was peripheral blood, collected 60 weeks after starting pembrolizumab. The rearrangement uses TRBV30 and TRBJ2-2; no clear D gene. This chain's CDR3 is CAWRGYAGELFF. The CDR3 DNA sequence: TGTGCCTGGAGGGGATATGCCGGGGAGCTGTTTTTT.